The clone carrying this T cell receptor beta chain showed up just once. Measured with immunoSEQ multiplex PCR; TCRdb has only the in-frame clones, and not every one. This table holds fewer than 700,000 clones, over 75% found once. This entry is derived from a study of shared T cell receptors in the human thymus. This CDR3 region has 16 residues. The same specimen was also included in a second study, on human thymus T cells. From that second work: The sample donors, healthy Finnish infants, were having corrective surgery for congenital heart defects. From resections taken during corrective heart surgery, the thymus tissue was obtained. Use of V and J genes seemed skewed within the thymic and blood repertoires. Unrelated people showed highly overlapping thymic repertoires, related research reported.

The sequencing input was thymocytes. This sequence was found in a boy under three years old with a congenital heart defect. The chain joins TRBV12-1 to TRBJ2-7; TRBD2, the D gene given by the table, was not confirmed from the DNA. TRBV12-1 represents a pseudogene. The CDR3 DNA sequence: TGTGCCAGCAGTGGCGGGGCTAGCGGGAAGATATACGAGCAGTACTTC. Protein sequence: CASSGGASGKIYEQYF.